A selection of T cell receptor beta chains follows, all from one sample in a study of cytomegalovirus exposure and HLA in healthy donors. Assay used: immunoSEQ multiplex PCR; TCRdb lists only in-frame clones, some missing. The table lists fewer than 85,000 clones, approximately 80% of them singletons, with 3% to 3.5% in the top ten. The specimen sequenced was PBMCs. The source of these receptors is a man in his forties in good health and CMV-seronegative. The CDR3 runs from the conserved cysteine through the conserved F or W. D genes are given only for firm matches. Not every row has a clone size; where given, it reads once, few, many or a size class.

size,V,J,D,DNA,CDR3
.,TRBV9,TRBJ1-2,.,TGTGCCAGCAGCGTAGCATCAGGGGCCTTTTTCTATGGCTACACCTTC,CASSVASGAFFYGYTF
.,TRBV5-1,TRBJ1-2,TRBD1,TGCGCCAGCAGCTCAGGGGGCGCCTGGGGGGGCTACACCTTC,CASSSGGAWGGYTF
.,TRBV2,TRBJ1-3,.,TGTGCCAGCAGGGGGAGGGAGAGCTCTGGAAACACCATATATTTT,CASRGRESSGNTIYF
.,TRBV29-1,TRBJ2-7,.,TGCAGCGCGATGGACAGTTTTCGCGAGCAGCACTTC,CSAMDSFREQHF
.,TRBV19,TRBJ2-7,.,TGTGCCAGTAGTAACCACAGGGAAAGGGTAGTATACGAGCAGTACTTC,CASSNHRERVVYEQYF
.,TRBV19,TRBJ1-2,.,TGTGCCAGTAGAAGTCCAGGCCCCCTCTATGGCTACACCTTC,CASRSPGPLYGYTF
.,TRBV5-1,TRBJ1-2,TRBD1,TGCGCCAGCAGCCGTCCGGGACAGGGATCTAACTATGGCTACACCTTC,CASSRPGQGSNYGYTF
.,TRBV9,TRBJ2-1,TRBD2,TGTGCCAGCAGCGTAGGTGATGCGGGGGGCCGCCAGCGGTTCTTC,CASSVGDAGGRQRFF
.,TRBV19,TRBJ1-2,.,TGTGCCAGTAGTATCCGGAGCTATGGCTACACCTTC,CASSIRSYGYTF
few,TRBV18,TRBJ1-6,.,TGTGCCAGCTCACCCTCAGAAAAGAATTCACCCCTCCACTTT,CASSPSEKNSPLHF
.,TRBV27,TRBJ2-6,TRBD1,TGTGCCAGCAGATCTGCCGGGACAGGGGGCTCTGGGGCCAACGTCCTGACTTTC,CASRSAGTGGSGANVLTF
few,TRBV6-1,TRBJ1-5,.,TGTGCCAGCAGTGAAATAACAGGTAGCAATCAGCCCCAGCATTTT,CASSEITGSNQPQHF
once,TRBV28,TRBJ2-5,TRBD1,TGTGCCAGCAGATCTTCGGACAGGGTGGGGACCCAGTACTTC,CASRSSDRVGTQYF
.,TRBV11-2,TRBJ1-2,.,TGTGCCAGCAGCTTAGATAACAGAAACTATGGCTACACCTTC,CASSLDNRNYGYTF
.,TRBV5-1,TRBJ2-1,.,TGCGCCAGCAGCTTGCTCCAGGGGGAGCAGTTCTTC,CASSLLQGEQFF
.,TRBV4-3,TRBJ1-1,.,TGCGCCAGCAGCCCCACCAGAGAGGTCAACACTGAAGCTTTCTTT,CASSPTREVNTEAFF
.,TRBV7-3,TRBJ2-6,TRBD1,TGTGCCAGCAGCTTAACGTACTACAGGGGATCTGGGGCCAACGTCCTGACTTTC,CASSLTYYRGSGANVLTF
.,TRBV7-9,TRBJ2-7,TRBD1,TGTGCCAGCAGCCCTGAGGTAGGGACAGGGAACTACGAGCAGTACTTC,CASSPEVGTGNYEQYF
.,TRBV10-3,TRBJ1-2,TRBD1,TGTGCCATCAGTGAGTCGACAGGGGACTATGGCTACACCTTC,CAISESTGDYGYTF
.,TRBV7-2,TRBJ1-2,.,TGTGCCAGCAGCCCCCGACAGGCGCTGTATGGCTACACCTTC,CASSPRQALYGYTF
.,TRBV5-1,TRBJ2-1,.,TGCGCCAGCAGCTTAGGACAGAGCTCCTACAATGAGCAGTTCTTC,CASSLGQSSYNEQFF
.,TRBV4-2,TRBJ2-5,TRBD2,TGTGCCAGCAGCCAAGATTATCGGGGCGGGGGGGCCTGGAAGACCCAGTACTTC,CASSQDYRGGGAWKTQYF
.,TRBV5-1,TRBJ2-2,.,TGCGCCAGCAGCATGCGGACAGAAGCCACCGGGGAGCTGTTTTTT,CASSMRTEATGELFF
.,TRBV7-2,TRBJ2-1,.,TGTGCCAGCAGCACGCGGGGCGACAATGAGCAGTTCTTC,CASSTRGDNEQFF
.,TRBV7-9,TRBJ2-1,.,TGTGCCAGCAGCAGCTGGAATACAGATGAGCAGTTCTTC,CASSSWNTDEQFF
.,TRBV7-2,TRBJ2-3,.,TGTGCCAGCAGCTCCTACACAGATACGCAGTATTTT,CASSSYTDTQYF
.,TRBV27,TRBJ1-5,.,TGTGCCAGCAGTTTACGGTCTGGCGGAACTAGCAATCAGCCCCAGCATTTT,CASSLRSGGTSNQPQHF
.,TRBV7-2,TRBJ2-7,TRBD2,TGTGCCAGCACCACCGGAGGACTAGCGATCTACGAGCAGTACTTC,CASTTGGLAIYEQYF
.,TRBV10-1,TRBJ2-1,TRBD2,TGCGCCAGCAGTGAGTCGGGTTCGGGGGGTTCCTACAATGAGCAGTTCTTC,CASSESGSGGSYNEQFF
once,TRBV27,TRBJ2-7,.,TGTGCCAGCAGTCCTAATCGCGGACAGATCGGATACGAGCAGTACTTC,CASSPNRGQIGYEQYF